The 16 T cell receptor beta chains given below trace back to one sample, sequenced in a study of OX40 agonist ivuxolimab in advanced cancers. TCRdb keeps only in-frame clones here, not all; method: immunoSEQ multiplex PCR. This table holds under 60,000 clones, around 89% found once. The sequencing here drew on CD4+ or CD8+ T cells sorted from blood, taken in a trial of the OX40 agonist ivuxolimab. These receptors all stem from an adult with an advanced solid tumor such as melanoma, head and neck, liver or kidney cancer.

The chain employs TRBV5-1 and TRBJ2-7; TRBD2 matches at 8 bases. The V gene's germline CDR1 is SGHRS and CDR2 YFSETQ. V was clipped by 4 bases and J by 3 bases; unmatched bases: 6. The CDR3 loop spans 14 amino acids. CDR3 in DNA: TGCGCCAGCAGCCTGACTAGCGCGTACTACGAGCAGTACTTC. Its protein product is CASSLTSAYYEQYF.

The genes are TRBV11-3 and TRBJ2-7, with D possibly TRBD1 on 5 matching bases. The V end was cut by 5 bases, the J end by 1 base, with 9 bases between. CDR3 size: 13 residues. The germline V gene encodes CDR1 SGHNT and CDR2 YENEEA. This CDR3 is CASSLGHSYEQYF. The CDR3, as DNA: TGTGCCAGCAGCCTAGGACATTCCTACGAGCAGTACTTC.

The rearrangement links TRBV6-5 to TRBJ2-7; D possibly uses TRBD1 or TRBD2 (5 bases each). This CDR3 has 15 amino acids. V lost 2 bases and J 2 bases, leaving 13 bases between the germline ends. CDR1 and CDR2 (germline): MNHEY, SVGAGI. CDR3 nucleotide sequence: TGTGCCAGCAGTTACGGGGCTCCGGGGACCTACGAGCAGTACTTC. Protein product: CASSYGAPGTYEQYF.

This clone was found a few times. The chain joins TRBV7-9 to TRBJ2-7; 9 positions match TRBD2. Germline V gives CDR1 SEHNR, CDR2 FQNEAQ (reference sequence). This CDR3 has 15 amino acids. V gave up 6 bases and J gave up 4 bases; unmatched junction bases: 10. The CDR3: CASSDGVAGDYEQYF. In DNA, the CDR3 is TGTGCCAGCAGTGATGGGGTAGCGGGAGATTACGAGCAGTACTTC.

The chain combines TRBV5-1 with TRBJ1-2, with 7 bases identical to TRBD1. Per the germline V gene, CDR1 is SGHRS and CDR2 is YFSETQ. Germline trimming cut 0 bases from V and 0 bases from J; bases unmatched to any gene: 2. The CDR3 is 15 amino acids. The CDR3 reads CASSLGQGANYGYTF. The DNA of the CDR3 is TGCGCCAGCAGCTTGGGACAGGGCGCTAACTATGGCTACACCTTC.

The chain has TRBV19 and TRBJ2-1, with D perhaps TRBD1 or TRBD2 (5 bases each). Germline CDR1 reads LNHDA; CDR2 reads SQIVND (reference sequence). The length of the CDR3 is 13 residues. The V and J ends lost 6 bases and 5 bases respectively, with 11 bases between them. CDR3 amino acids: CASSTTGHNEQFF. In nucleotides, the CDR3 is TGTGCCAGTAGCACTACGGGGCACAATGAGCAGTTCTTC.

The chain has TRBV27 and TRBJ1-2; D unresolved. The V end was cut by 0 bases, the J end by 2 bases, with 7 bases between. This CDR3 is 14 amino acids long. The V gene's germline CDR1 is MNHEY and CDR2 SMNVEV (reference sequence). In DNA form, the CDR3 reads TGTGCCAGCAGTTTATCAGCCCAGAACTATGGCTACACCTTC. Its translation: CASSLSAQNYGYTF.

The rearrangement links TRBV27 to TRBJ1-4; TRBD1 is a possible D gene (6 bases). V was pared by 4 bases and J by 4 bases, with 13 bases between. Germline CDR1 and CDR2: MNHEY and SMNVEV (reference sequence). CDR3 length equals 15 residues. The CDR3 sequence is CASSSLTGRNEKLFF. CDR3 sequence (DNA): TGTGCCAGCAGTTCCCTGACAGGACGTAATGAAAAACTGTTTTTT. The variable domain in full, completed from reference TRBV27 and TRBJ1-4, reads EAQVTQNPRYLITVTGKKLTVTCSQNMNHEYMSWYRQDPGLGLRQIYYSMNVEVTDKGDVPEGYKVSRKEKRNFPLILESPSPNQTSLYFCASSSLTGRNEKLFFGSGTQLSVL.

The chain employs TRBV16 and TRBJ1-6, with a tentative D call TRBD1 (5 bases). V lost 2 bases to trimming and J lost 0 bases, with 14 bases between them. This CDR3 contains 18 residues. CDR1 KGHSY and CDR2 FQNENV come from the germline V gene. The CDR3 here is CASSQTPGRSSYNSPLHF. In DNA form, the CDR3 reads TGTGCCAGCAGCCAAACACCGGGACGGAGCTCCTATAATTCACCCCTCCACTTT.

The V call is TRBV4-1, the J call TRBJ2-2; 11 bases agree with TRBD2. The germline V gene encodes CDR1 MGHRA and CDR2 YSYEKL. The ends lost 5 bases at V and 5 bases at J; junction bases unmatched: 13. The CDR3 length is 18 residues. The CDR3 spells CASSDRRLAGIGTGELFF. The CDR3 region has the DNA TGCGCCAGCAGCGACCGTCGACTAGCGGGAATCGGTACCGGGGAGCTGTTTTTT.

The V gene is TRBV21-1, the J gene TRBJ1-5. TRBV21-1 is labeled a pseudogene. The CDR3 is 17 amino acids. CDR3 in amino acids: CASSTPGGLPFNQPQHF. In nucleotides, the CDR3 is TGTGCCAGCAGCACACCCGGGGGGCTGCCGTTCAATCAGCCCCAGCATTTT.

The chain employs TRBV9 and TRBJ2-5; 14 bases match TRBD2. V shed 2 bases and J 4 bases; nucleotides not matched to a gene: 1. The germline V gene has CDR1 SGDLS and CDR2 YYNGEE. This CDR3 has 15 amino acids. CDR3 residues: CASSVTSGGVETQYF. CDR3 in DNA: TGTGCCAGCAGCGTGACTAGCGGGGGGGTAGAGACCCAGTACTTC.

This chain uses TRBV7-9 with TRBJ2-1; no firm D call. Per the germline V gene, CDR1 is SEHNR and CDR2 is FQNEAQ (reference sequence). The CDR3 length is 13 residues. V lost 6 bases and J lost 8, with 14 bases in between. CDR3 sequence: CASRHARSDEQFF. In DNA form, the CDR3 reads TGTGCCAGCAGACACGCTAGGTCTGATGAGCAGTTCTTC.

The DNA for the CDR3 is TGTGCCAGCAGCTTAGGGGGCGCGTTCTATGGCTACACCTTC. Translated, it gives CASSLGGAFYGYTF. This sequence joins TRBV7-2 and TRBJ1-2; weak D call: TRBD1 (5 bases). The CDR3 is 14 residues long. Trimming stripped 1 base from V and 4 bases from J, with 10 bases between. Germline CDR1 reads SGHTA; CDR2 reads FQGNSA.

The V gene is TRBV7-3, the J gene TRBJ2-3, with 9 bases fitting TRBD2. The length of the CDR3 is 15 residues. V dropped 4 bases and J dropped 0; count of bases not matched to a gene: 2. Germline-derived CDR1 and CDR2 are SGHTA and FQGTGA. The CDR3, as DNA: TGTGCCAGCAGCTCTAGCGGGACTAGCACAGATACGCAGTATTTT. Translated, it gives CASSSSGTSTDTQYF.

The gene calls are TRBV19 and TRBJ2-2; D might be TRBD1 (6 bases). V lost 2 bases and J lost 1, with 11 bases in between. Germline V lookup: CDR1 LNHDA, CDR2 SQIVND (reference sequence). The CDR3 covers 16 residues. CDR3 protein: CASSISSGQNTGELFF. In DNA, the CDR3 is TGTGCCAGTAGTATATCCTCGGGACAGAACACCGGGGAGCTGTTTTTT.